This passage covers 7 T cell receptor beta chains from one sample sequenced in a study of CD8 T cells in Susac syndrome. With random hexamers, reverse transcription was performed on about 0.5 to 1 ug of RNA. TCRdb fed the immunoSEQ multiplex PCR reads into MiXCR, producing one record per CDR3 protein. This sample has around 280,000 distinct CDR3 sequences; about 90% occur once, and the top ten carry about 0.063%. Sequenced material: CD4+ T cells from PBMCs. These receptors were collected from a human donor with multiple sclerosis.

The gene calls are TRBV3-1 and TRBJ1-2; D remains ambiguous. V lost 3 bases and J 10 bases, leaving 9 bases between the germline ends. The CDR3 length is 11 residues. Germline V lookup: CDR1 LGHDT, CDR2 YNNKEL (reference sequence). The CDR3 DNA is TGTGCCAGCAGCCACAGAGCGGACTACACCTTC. The encoded protein is CASSHRADYTF.

V gene TRBV5-1 combines with J gene TRBJ2-7; 7 bases fit TRBD1. This CDR3 is 14 amino acids long. Germline assignment: CDR1 SGHRS and CDR2 YFSETQ. The V and J ends lost 4 bases and 1 base, in that order; junction bases with no gene match: 5. Written as DNA, the CDR3 is TGCGCCAGCAGCGGTACGGGACAGTCCTACGAGCAGTACTTC. Translation: CASSGTGQSYEQYF.

This clonotype was observed a handful of times. J is TRBJ1-1 and V is TRBV6-2 or TRBV6-3; D remains ambiguous. With 6 bases removed from V and 6 bases from J, the gap between germline ends came to 17 bases. Germline V lookup: CDR1 MNHEY, CDR2 SVGEGT. The CDR3 loop spans 14 amino acids. The CDR3 DNA follows: TGTGCCAGCAGACGACGGACGCCCGCCCCTGAAGCTTTCTTT. Translated, it gives CASRRRTPAPEAFF.

V usage is TRBV4-1 and J usage is TRBJ2-5; D is possibly TRBD2 (6 bases). The CDR3 extends over 16 amino acids. Germline V gives CDR1 MGHRA, CDR2 YSYEKL. Trimming took off 4 bases at V and 5 bases at J, with 20 bases between the two ends. In DNA form, the CDR3 reads TGCGCCAGCAGCCGAGGCGGGATAACGGGATGGGAGACCCAGTACTTC. Translating it yields CASSRGGITGWETQYF.

This rearrangement joins TRBV13 to TRBJ2-5; weak D call: TRBD2 (6 bases). The CDR3 length is 12 residues. Germline CDR1 reads PRHDT; CDR2 reads FYEKMQ (reference sequence). Deletions cut 5 bases from V and 14 bases from J, with 18 bases between. The CDR3 sequence is CASSPGRGITYF. Here the CDR3 DNA reads TGTGCCAGCAGCCCTGGACGGGGGATTACCTACTTC.

The genes are TRBV24-1 and TRBJ1-2; D gene uncertain. CDR1 is KGHDR, CDR2 SFDVKD, per germline. The V gene lost 1 base and the J gene lost 8 bases, with 10 bases spanning the gap. The CDR3 totals 13 residues. The CDR3 region is CATSDLETGGYTF. The CDR3 DNA reads as TGTGCCACCAGTGATTTAGAGACCGGAGGCTACACCTTC.

V usage is TRBV18 and J usage is TRBJ2-5; D is uncertain. The germline V gene encodes CDR1 KGHSH and CDR2 LQKENI. Trimming took off 3 bases at V and 4 bases at J, with 12 bases between the two ends. The CDR3 runs to 14 residues. The CDR3 loop is CASSPLRSGETQYF. The CDR3 DNA follows: TGTGCCAGCTCACCGTTAAGAAGTGGAGAGACCCAGTACTTC.